This section outlines one T cell receptor beta chain sequence together with its context. Its target is unknown. The PCR contained 60 Vbeta and 13 Jbeta primers. Sequencing was performed with immunoSEQ multiplex PCR; in TCRdb, only in-frame clones are kept and a portion is missing. The sample shows 150,000 to 200,000 clones, around 81% of them seen only once. This sample was taken from a study of cytomegalovirus exposure and HLA in healthy donors. Broader study findings: CMV serostatus was the only immune exposure information that was available. In most subjects, TCR beta sequences reportedly gave accurate predictions of HLA-A and HLA-B alleles. In a later analysis, V- and J-gene trimming of beta chains associated with a DCLRE1C missense variant, replicated independently.

Nominally healthy donors were sampled, though unrecorded immune exposures were likely. The germline CDR1 and CDR2 sequences are SGHTA and FQGNSA. The CDR3 is 13 amino acids. The V end was cut by 5 bases, the J end by 9 bases, with 14 bases between. Material for sequencing was PBMCs. The TCR was taken from a woman under 30 in good health and CMV-seropositive. This chain connects TRBV7-2 to TRBJ2-4; D remains unclear. CDR3 amino acids: CASSPWRLGIQYF. The CDR3 bases are TGTGCCAGCAGCCCTTGGCGACTTGGCATTCAGTACTTC.